This T cell receptor (beta chain) comes out of a study of blood T cells in healthy people across ages. This clonotype has more than one count but fewer than ten. Next came a second PCR, run for roughly 6 to 11 cycles, which used a sample-barcoded 5' primer along with a J-beta primer mix. TCRdb independently ran MiXCR on the 5' RACE reads; one entry per CDR3 protein. Among about 1.8 million distinct CDR3 sequences, 40% to 55% were seen once, and the ten largest hold approximately 2.1%. Germline V lookup: CDR1 SGDLS, CDR2 YYNGEE. This CDR3 contains 16 residues. With 4 bases clipped from V and 2 bases from J, the junction kept 10 bases outside the gene matches.

The rearrangement links TRBV9 to TRBJ2-3; 7 nucleotides align to TRBD1. The sequence came from a woman between 40 and 50 years old in good health. What was sequenced was blood. CDR3 residues: CASSPRQGTNTDTQYF. Written as DNA, the CDR3 is TGTGCCAGCAGCCCAAGACAGGGTACAAACACAGATACGCAGTATTTT.